One sample yielded the 27 T cell receptor beta chains listed below, sequenced in a study of beta chain features in type 1 diabetes. Whole-study results and caveats: Among patients with Type 1 diabetes, TCRB CDR3s were moderately but significantly shorter in every one of the four CD4+ subsets.

Isolated RNA was reverse transcribed in full, so expressed TCRB transcripts were sequenced. Method: immunoSEQ multiplex PCR; TCRdb's copy keeps in-frame clones and lacks some. The sample holds 550,000 to 850,000 clones, roughly 13% seen once. Their cognate antigens are unknown. Sample: naive CD4+ T cells from blood. Receptor source: a man between 18 and 35 years old with type 1 diabetes.

The rearrangement joins TRBV2 to TRBJ1-2, with a weak D call TRBD1 (6 bases). Trimming removed 8 bases at V and 8 bases at J, with 15 bases between. The length of the CDR3 is 12 residues. CDR1 SNHLY and CDR2 FYNNEI come from the germline V gene. The chain's CDR3 is CASGSQGRGYTF. CDR3 in DNA: TGTGCCAGCGGATCACAGGGTCGAGGCTACACCTTC. The full variable domain, in which reference TRBV2 and TRBJ1-2 provide the parts outside the CDR3, is EPEVTQTPSHQVTQMGQEVILRCVPISNHLYFYWYRQILGQKVEFLVSFYNNEISEKSEIFDDQFSVERPDGSNFTLKIRSTKLEDSAMYFCASGSQGRGYTFGSGTRLTVV.

This clone showed up just a few times. The rearrangement uses TRBV19 and TRBJ2-1; D uncertain. Looked up from germline, CDR1 is LNHDA and CDR2 is SQIVND (reference sequence). Trimming shortened V by 5 bases and J by 0 bases, and 14 bases separated the two germline ends. CDR3 size: 16 residues. The CDR3 is CASSWSASSSYNEQFF. CDR3 sequence (DNA): TGTGCCAGTAGTTGGTCGGCCAGCAGCTCCTACAATGAGCAGTTCTTC.

This CDR3 is CASSNLETQYF. CDR3 bases: TGTGCCAGCAGCAACCTGGAGACCCAGTACTTC. The chain carries TRBV11-2 and TRBJ2-5; D gene ambiguous. This CDR3 comprises 11 residues. Trimming removed 5 bases from V and 5 bases from J, with 6 bases in between. Germline CDR1 SGHAT, CDR2 FQNNGV.

This clone occurred a few times. The rearrangement uses TRBV11-2 and TRBJ2-1; D could derive from TRBD1 or TRBD2 (5 bases each). CDR3 length equals 14 residues. CDR1 and CDR2 from the germline V gene are SGHAT and FQNNGV. V was trimmed by 6 bases and J by 5 bases, leaving 14 bases between them. CDR3 bases: TGTGCCAGCAGGGGAAACCCGGGACACAATGAGCAGTTCTTC. Translation: CASRGNPGHNEQFF.

This clone was counted between two and nine times. The V gene is TRBV2, the J gene TRBJ1-2, with a possible D match to TRBD1 (6 bases). This CDR3 spans 14 amino acids. V lost 3 bases and J lost 2, with 10 bases in between. CDR1 and CDR2 (germline): SNHLY, FYNNEI. This CDR3 reads CASSELGANYGYTF. The CDR3 DNA reads TGTGCCAGCAGTGAGCTGGGGGCCAACTATGGCTACACCTTC.

The sample holds a few counts of this clone. The chain uses TRBV4-2 and TRBJ2-3; D may be TRBD2 (6 bases). Germline V gives CDR1 LGHNA, CDR2 YNFKEQ. Trimming stripped 1 base from V and 2 bases from J, with 13 bases between. This CDR3 has 16 residues. CDR3 nucleotide sequence: TGTGCCAGCAGCCAAGCGACTAGAGGGGTCACAGATACGCAGTATTTT. Encoded protein: CASSQATRGVTDTQYF.

This clone was counted only a few times. This rearrangement joins TRBV30 to TRBJ1-2; 8 nucleotides line up with TRBD1. Germline V gene data show CDR1 as GTSNPN and CDR2 as SVGIG (reference sequence). There are 13 residues in the CDR3. J gave up 7 bases and V 1 base, and 5 bases lay outside the gene matches. The CDR3 sequence: CAWSAQGASGYTF. CDR3 bases: TGTGCCTGGAGTGCCCAGGGGGCATCTGGCTACACCTTC.

CDR3 amino acids: CASLRQEGNTEAFF. The CDR3, as DNA: TGTGCCAGCCTCCGACAGGAGGGGAACACTGAAGCTTTCTTT. The J gene is TRBJ1-1, the V gene TRBV2, with D possibly TRBD1 on 6 matching bases. V was clipped by 8 bases and J by 1 base, with 14 bases between them. The germline CDR1 and CDR2 sequences are SNHLY and FYNNEI. CDR3 length: 14 residues. Full variable domain (remainder filled in from reference TRBV2 and TRBJ1-1): EPEVTQTPSHQVTQMGQEVILRCVPISNHLYFYWYRQILGQKVEFLVSFYNNEISEKSEIFDDQFSVERPDGSNFTLKIRSTKLEDSAMYFCASLRQEGNTEAFFGQGTRLTVV.

V usage is TRBV9 and J usage is TRBJ1-4, with D perhaps TRBD1 (5 bases). The CDR3 covers 15 residues. V lost 4 bases and J lost 7, with 17 bases in between. The germline CDR1 and CDR2 sequences are SGDLS and YYNGEE. CDR3 sequence reads: CASSLRGETGEKLFF. CDR3 bases: TGTGCCAGCAGCCTAAGAGGGGAGACGGGTGAAAAACTGTTTTTT.

J is TRBJ2-7 and V is TRBV9; TRBD1 agrees at 8 bases. This CDR3 region has 15 residues. Germline CDR1 reads SGDLS; CDR2 reads YYNGEE. With 2 bases clipped from V and 4 bases from J, the junction kept 8 bases outside the gene matches. CDR3 bases: TGTGCCAGCAGCGTGGGACAGGAGTTAGTTTACGAGCAGTACTTC. Residues: CASSVGQELVYEQYF.

The chain combines TRBV4-1 with TRBJ1-1, with D uncertain. Germline V CDR1 and CDR2: MGHRA, YSYEKL. Trimming pared 4 bases from V and 0 bases from J, leaving 12 bases between. CDR3 length: 15 residues. This CDR3 reads CASSRETGMNTEAFF. The CDR3 nucleotides are TGCGCCAGCAGCCGCGAAACGGGGATGAACACTGAAGCTTTCTTT.

V usage is TRBV11-2 and J usage is TRBJ1-2; tentative D call: TRBD1 (6 bases). V was shortened by 5 bases and J by 5 bases, with 12 bases between the two germline ends. From germline, CDR1 is SGHAT and CDR2 FQNNGV. This CDR3 has 13 residues. The CDR3 nucleotides are TGTGCCAGCAGCGGACAGACCTTTTATGGCTACACCTTC. This gives the protein CASSGQTFYGYTF.

The chain couples TRBV18 to TRBJ2-4, with D perhaps matching TRBD2 (6 bases). With 3 bases removed from V and 0 bases from J, the gap between germline ends came to 15 bases. CDR1 is KGHSH, CDR2 LQKENI, per germline. CDR3 length: 17 residues. CDR3 nucleotide sequence: TGTGCCAGCTCACCGATGGGCGGGACTCTAGCCAAAAACATTCAGTACTTC. Its translation: CASSPMGGTLAKNIQYF.

There are a few counts of this clone. V and J are TRBV27 and TRBJ1-2; D is uncertain. This CDR3 region has 14 residues. The germline gives CDR1 MNHEY, CDR2 SMNVEV (reference sequence). V shed 5 bases and J shed 6 bases, with 16 bases lying between them. DNA of the CDR3: TGTGCCAGCAGTCCGGACCCGAGGAGTAATGGCTACACCTTC. This encodes CASSPDPRSNGYTF.

This clone was recorded a few times. The chain has TRBV5-4 and TRBJ2-7; 7 bases line up with TRBD1. Germline CDR1 SGHNT, CDR2 YYREEE (reference sequence). Unmatched junction bases numbered 1, after V lost 3 bases and J lost 1 base. The CDR3 runs 13 residues. The CDR3 reads CASSWDSSYEQYF. For the CDR3, the DNA is TGTGCCAGCAGCTGGGACAGTTCCTACGAGCAGTACTTC.

The chain uses TRBV4-1 and TRBJ2-3, with D possibly being TRBD1 or TRBD2 (5 bases each). The germline V gene has CDR1 MGHRA and CDR2 YSYEKL. The CDR3 runs to 14 residues. Trimming took off 1 base at V and 6 bases at J, with 11 bases between the two ends. The CDR3 DNA sequence: TGCGCCAGCAGCCAAGGAGCCAGGGAGGATACGCAGTATTTT. Amino acids: CASSQGAREDTQYF.

Comments on this clone: One junction end disagrees with the germline gene, perhaps due to a read error. The chain recombines TRBV7-7 with TRBJ2-3, with 10 bases fitting TRBD2. Germline V gene data show CDR1 as SSHAT and CDR2 as FNYEAQ (reference sequence). This CDR3 comprises 16 residues. Here the CDR3 DNA reads TGTGCTAGCAGCCCCTCAGCGGGGGGGCAGGCAGATACGCAGTATTTT. Encoded protein: CASSPSAGGQADTQYF.

As to this clone: This specimen includes other DNA sequences encoding the same CDR3. The V call is TRBV29-1, the J call TRBJ2-5; D remains unclear. Trimming left V 7 bases short and J 3 bases short, with 6 bases between. The CDR3 is 10 residues long. Germline CDR1 SQVTM, CDR2 ANQGSEA. The CDR3 loop reads CSGGEETQYF. CDR3 nucleotide sequence: TGCAGCGGTGGAGAAGAGACCCAGTACTTC.

The chain couples TRBV29-1 to TRBJ1-1; D is undetermined. The CDR3 has 12 amino acids. Germline CDR1 SQVTM, CDR2 ANQGSEA. V lost 0 bases and J 9 bases, leaving 11 bases between the germline ends. The CDR3 bases are TGCAGCGTTGAAGATTTTGGGCTTCAAGCTTTCTTT. Amino acid sequence: CSVEDFGLQAFF.

Only a few counts were recorded for this clone. This specimen includes other DNA sequences encoding the same CDR3. The chain joins TRBV29-1 to TRBJ2-7, with unresolved D. CDR1 is SQVTM and CDR2 is ANQGSEA in the germline V gene. Trimming removed 4 bases from V and 2 bases from J, with 6 bases in between. The CDR3 loop spans 11 amino acids. CDR3 sequence: CSVVGTYEQYF. The CDR3 bases are TGCAGCGTTGTAGGGACCTACGAGCAGTACTTC.

The CDR3 nucleotides read TGTGCCAGCAGCTTAGGCGGCAACCGCTACGAGCAGTACTTC. It is translated as CASSLGGNRYEQYF. The J gene is TRBJ2-7, the V gene TRBV7-8, with D hard to call. Germline V gene data show CDR1 as SGHVS and CDR2 as FQNEAQ. The CDR3 is made up of 14 amino acids. Trimming removed 1 base at V and 3 bases at J, with 10 bases between.

V usage is TRBV5-1 and J usage is TRBJ1-2; tentatively, D is TRBD1 (6 bases). The germline gives CDR1 SGHRS, CDR2 YFSETQ. The CDR3 contains 14 residues. V lost 0 bases to trimming and J lost 2 bases, with 8 bases between them. The CDR3 nucleotides read TGCGCCAGCAGCTTGGCCGGACAGAACTATGGCTACACCTTC. Protein: CASSLAGQNYGYTF.

The chain has TRBV19 and TRBJ2-7; TRBD1 is a possible D gene (6 bases). The CDR3 consists of 14 residues. V was cut by 5 bases and J by 3 bases, with 14 bases left in between. CDR1 LNHDA and CDR2 SQIVND come from the germline V gene (reference sequence). Written as DNA, the CDR3 is TGTGCCAGTAGTCAGCAGGGGCCCCGCTACGAGCAGTACTTC. Residues: CASSQQGPRYEQYF.

The gene calls are TRBV6-6 and TRBJ2-5; no definite D call. Between the trimmed V and J ends, which lost 6 bases and 4 bases, there was a span of 12 bases. The CDR3 is 13 amino acids. CDR1 is MNHNY and CDR2 is SVGAGI in the germline V gene (reference sequence). DNA of the CDR3: TGTGCCAGCAGCTATCTAGGCGGAGAGACCCAGTACTTC. The encoded protein is CASSYLGGETQYF.

The chain couples TRBV7-9 to TRBJ2-3; the D gene is possibly TRBD2 (5 bases). V lost 5 bases and J 0 bases, leaving 12 bases between the germline ends. CDR3 length: 15 amino acids. Germline CDR1 reads SEHNR; CDR2 reads FQNEAQ (reference sequence). Written as DNA, the CDR3 is TGTGCCAGCAGCCAGCTCCGCGGGAGCACAGATACGCAGTATTTT. This codes for CASSQLRGSTDTQYF.

This clone was counted between two and nine times. This rearrangement joins TRBV19 to TRBJ2-1; no definite D call. CDR1 is LNHDA, CDR2 SQIVND, per germline (reference sequence). V dropped 7 bases and J dropped 4 bases, with 8 bases sitting between them. The CDR3 is made up of 12 amino acids. The CDR3 here is CASKGFYNEQFF. In DNA form, the CDR3 reads TGTGCCAGTAAAGGGTTTTACAATGAGCAGTTCTTC.

This chain connects TRBV19 to TRBJ2-1, with D possibly being TRBD2 (6 bases). The CDR3 extends over 17 amino acids. Trimming cost V 3 bases and J 7 bases, with 22 bases left between them. Per germline, CDR1 LNHDA and CDR2 SQIVND (reference sequence). The CDR3 DNA reads TGTGCCAGTAGTATTGTTCTTAGGGCGGGGCCTCAGAATGAGCAGTTCTTC. Translated: CASSIVLRAGPQNEQFF.